Sequencing of this TCR beta chain was carried out in a study of spatial heterogeneity in lung cancer. The CDR3 has 15 residues. Trimming pared 5 bases from V and 6 bases from J, leaving 19 bases between. Germline CDR1 reads DFQATT; CDR2 reads SNEGSKA (reference sequence). Time point here: sample taken at primary tumor resection. No cell sorting; template was whole RNA from tumor, lung tissue or PBMC. Unique molecular identifiers tagged every individual TCR cDNA molecule. TCRdb passed the 5' RACE reads through MiXCR, listing each CDR3 protein once. The data show around 92,000 distinct CDR3 sequences, approximately 12% seen once.

The chain uses TRBV20-1 and TRBJ2-2, with a tentative D call TRBD2 (5 bases). The receptor was derived from a male donor with early-stage non-small cell lung cancer. This sample comprised PBMCs, obtained at surgery. Written as DNA, the CDR3 is TGCAGTGCTCGCCGGAGGACCCCGTGGGCCGGGGAGCTGTTTTTT. Protein sequence: CSARRRTPWAGELFF.